Shown below are 27 T cell receptor beta chains from a single sample sequenced in a study of CD8+ T cells in alopecia areata. As the sequencing template, cDNA was produced by extracting RNA and reverse transcribing it. Sequenced by immunoSEQ multiplex PCR; TCRdb stores in-frame clones only, minus some. The table records 70,000 to 95,000 clones, roughly half of them present only once. The sample was NKG2D-high CD8+ T cells sorted from blood. Receptor source: a human donor with alopecia areata.

The V call is TRBV28, the J call TRBJ2-3; D not certain. Germline assignment: CDR1 MDHEN and CDR2 SYDVKM. CDR3 size: 16 residues. The V and J ends lost 6 bases and 6 bases respectively, with 22 bases between them. The CDR3 DNA reads TGTGCCAGCAGACTTAGCCGACTGTACCTACTCGATACGCAGTATTTT. This translates into CASRLSRLYLLDTQYF.

The J gene is TRBJ2-4, the V gene TRBV11-2; 9 bases align to TRBD1. Germline-derived CDR1 and CDR2 are SGHAT and FQNNGV. The CDR3 loop spans 16 amino acids. J gave up 6 bases and V 6 bases, and 12 bases lay outside the gene matches. CDR3 in amino acids: CASSFLQGAQGNIQYF. The CDR3, as DNA: TGTGCCAGCAGTTTCCTACAGGGGGCTCAAGGAAACATTCAGTACTTC. The full variable domain, with the rest looked up from reference TRBV11-2 and TRBJ2-4, is EAGVAQSPRYKIIEKRQSVAFWCNPISGHATLYWYQQILGQGPKLLIQFQNNGVVDDSQLPKDRFSAERLKGVDSTLKIQPAKLEDSAVYLCASSFLQGAQGNIQYFGAGTRLSVL.

The chain has TRBV29-1 and TRBJ2-5; the D gene is possibly TRBD2 (5 bases). The DNA end favors TRBJ2-7, so the J call may be wrong. Looked up from germline, CDR1 is SQVTM and CDR2 is ANQGSEA. This CDR3 contains 12 residues. For the CDR3, the DNA is TGCAGCGTTGAAGGGGAGTCCTACGAGCAGTACTTC. Translation: CSVEGESYEQYF.

The chain links TRBV7-9 to TRBJ1-2; 9 bases align to TRBD1. The CDR3 length is 13 residues. Per the germline V gene, CDR1 is SEHNR and CDR2 is FQNEAQ (reference sequence). Trimming took 5 bases from V and 6 from J; bases not matched to a gene: 4. CDR3 residues: CASSPTGGNGYTF. The CDR3 DNA is TGTGCCAGCAGCCCGACAGGGGGAAATGGCTACACCTTC.

V and J are TRBV27 and TRBJ2-1, with D tentatively TRBD1 or TRBD2 (5 bases each). Germline lookup yields CDR1 MNHEY and CDR2 SMNVEV (reference sequence). V was pared by 4 bases and J by 0 bases, with 10 bases between. The CDR3 loop spans 15 amino acids. CDR3 sequence reads: CASSSGTISYNEQFF. The CDR3 coding sequence is TGTGCCAGCAGTTCCGGGACGATCTCCTACAATGAGCAGTTCTTC.

This clone was found a few times. The V and J genes are TRBV4-1 and TRBJ2-2, with 10 bases lining up with TRBD2. V was pared by 8 bases and J by 2 bases, with 5 bases of the junction left unmatched. CDR1 and CDR2 from the germline V gene are MGHRA and YSYEKL. The CDR3 contains 15 residues. The CDR3 region has the DNA TGCGCCAGCGGGCTAGCGGGAGTTAACACCGGGGAGCTGTTTTTT. Protein sequence: CASGLAGVNTGELFF.

The rearrangement links TRBV4-3 to TRBJ2-3; D might be TRBD1 (6 bases). CDR1 and CDR2 from the germline V gene are LGHNA and YSLEER. V shed 0 bases and J shed 2 bases, with 18 bases lying between them. This CDR3 comprises 18 residues. CDR3 bases: TGCGCCAGCAGCCAAGATAGGACAAGGGGGTTGCCCACAGATACGCAGTATTTT. Protein sequence: CASSQDRTRGLPTDTQYF.

This chain links TRBV5-6 with TRBJ2-7, with 8 bases that match TRBD1. With 4 bases clipped from V and 3 bases from J, the junction kept 6 bases outside the gene matches. Germline CDR1 is SGHDT and CDR2 is YYEEEE. This CDR3 is 14 amino acids long. CDR3 region: CASSLGQEIYEQYF. In DNA form, the CDR3 reads TGTGCCAGCAGCCTGGGACAGGAAATCTACGAGCAGTACTTC.

The chain is built from TRBV4-3 and TRBJ2-1, with D possibly TRBD2 on 6 matching bases. The germline V gene encodes CDR1 LGHNA and CDR2 YSLEER. The CDR3 length is 12 residues. The ends were cut back, 1 base at V and 8 bases at J, with 6 bases in the middle. CDR3 nucleotide sequence: TGCGCCAGCAGCCAAGCGGGAGATGAGCAGTTCTTC. It specifies CASSQAGDEQFF.

The V gene is TRBV27, the J gene TRBJ1-5, with 10 bases lining up with TRBD1. Germline CDR1 and CDR2: MNHEY and SMNVEV (reference sequence). Unmatched junction bases numbered 4, after V lost 1 base and J lost 7 bases. The CDR3 spans 15 residues. The CDR3 region is CASSLLGQGDQPQHF. In DNA, the CDR3 is TGTGCCAGCAGTTTATTAGGACAGGGGGACCAGCCCCAGCATTTT.

V is TRBV2 and J is TRBJ2-1; TRBD2 agrees at 14 bases. Looked up from germline, CDR1 is SNHLY and CDR2 is FYNNEI. The trim removed 10 bases at V and 6 bases at J, leaving 2 bases unmatched. This CDR3 has 13 residues. CDR3 region: CATGTSGGNEQFF. CDR3 coding DNA: TGTGCCACCGGGACTAGCGGGGGCAATGAGCAGTTCTTC.

The chain uses TRBV30 and TRBJ2-7, with 9 bases identical to TRBD1. V shed 6 bases, J shed 4 bases, and the junction held 7 bases outside the gene matches. The CDR3 spans 13 residues. The germline gives CDR1 GTSNPN, CDR2 SVGIG (reference sequence). CDR3 region: CACLTGGDYEQYF. The DNA of the CDR3 is TGTGCCTGTTTGACAGGGGGAGATTACGAGCAGTACTTC.

The gene calls are TRBV7-9 and TRBJ1-1; D unresolved. The germline V and J ends were trimmed by 3 bases and 0 bases, with 5 bases remaining between them. In germline, CDR1 is SEHNR, CDR2 FQNEAQ (reference sequence). The CDR3 is 13 amino acids. CDR3 coding DNA: TGTGCCAGCAGCTTTGGCATGAACACTGAAGCTTTCTTT. Its translation: CASSFGMNTEAFF.

This clone has only a few counts. This sequence joins TRBV5-4 and TRBJ2-5, with D hard to call. This CDR3 has 14 amino acids. V dropped 0 bases and J dropped 1 base, with 7 bases sitting between them. The germline gives CDR1 SGHNT, CDR2 YYREEE (reference sequence). This CDR3 is CASSLAGSQETQYF. Written as DNA, the CDR3 is TGTGCCAGCAGCTTGGCCGGCAGCCAAGAGACCCAGTACTTC.

With regard to this clone: Just one base apart from a much larger clone, this may be a read error. V gene TRBV5-6 combines with J gene TRBJ2-7; D not resolved. CDR3 length equals 14 residues. The ends were cut back, 0 bases at V and 2 bases at J, with 9 bases in the middle. Looked up from germline, CDR1 is SGHDT and CDR2 is YYEEEE. CDR3 region: CASSLGQAAYEQYF. The CDR3 coding sequence is TGTGCCAGCAGCTTGGGGCAGGCGGCCTACGAGCAGTACTTC.

CDR3 DNA sequence: TGTGCCAGCAGCTCCCTACTGACGGGGACCTACGAGCAGTACTTC. Translation: CASSSLLTGTYEQYF. The rearrangement joins TRBV7-2 to TRBJ2-7, with D possibly being TRBD2 (5 bases). The V end was cut by 4 bases, the J end by 2 bases, with 15 bases between. The germline V gene has CDR1 SGHTA and CDR2 FQGNSA. The CDR3 length is 15 residues.

This chain joins TRBV30 and TRBJ2-5; D ambiguous. The germline V gene has CDR1 GTSNPN and CDR2 SVGIG (reference sequence). Trimming took off 5 bases at V and 7 bases at J, with 11 bases between the two ends. The CDR3 contains 11 residues. For the CDR3, the DNA is TGTGCCTGGTCCTACACGGTGACCCAGTACTTC. Its translation: CAWSYTVTQYF.

This clone was counted a few times. The chain carries TRBV28 and TRBJ2-7; possibly TRBD1 for D (6 bases). V shed 10 bases and J shed 2 bases, with 15 bases lying between them. This CDR3 has 13 amino acids. CDR1 is MDHEN and CDR2 is SYDVKM in the germline V gene. CDR3 nucleotide sequence: TGTGCCACACAAACAGGGATGACCTACGAGCAGTACTTC. Translation gives CATQTGMTYEQYF. Combining the CDR3 with reference TRBV28 and TRBJ2-7 gives the whole variable domain DVKVTQSSRYLVKRTGEKVFLECVQDMDHENMFWYRQDPGLGLRLIYFSYDVKMKEKGDIPEGYSVSREKKERFSLILESASTNQTSMYLCATQTGMTYEQYFGPGTRLTVT.

This sequence joins TRBV5-1 and TRBJ2-7, with 10 bases fitting TRBD2. The J segment lost 7 bases and the V segment lost 5 bases, leaving 9 bases of the junction unmatched. Germline V gene sequence: CDR1 SGHRS, CDR2 YFSETQ. The CDR3 length is 14 residues. The chain's CDR3 is CASRSSGSPLEQYF. Here the CDR3 DNA reads TGCGCCAGCAGGTCTAGCGGGAGCCCCCTGGAGCAGTACTTC.

The rearrangement uses TRBV30 and TRBJ2-3; 12 nucleotides agree with TRBD2. This CDR3 comprises 17 residues. Per the germline V gene, CDR1 is GTSNPN and CDR2 is SVGIG (reference sequence). The trim removed 1 base at V and 0 bases at J, leaving 5 bases unmatched. CDR3 sequence: CAWSGTSGTLSTDTQYF. The CDR3 DNA reads TGTGCCTGGAGTGGGACTAGCGGGACATTGAGCACAGATACGCAGTATTTT.

The chain couples TRBV29-1 to TRBJ2-7, with D possibly TRBD1 on 5 matching bases. Germline loops: CDR1 SQVTM, CDR2 ANQGSEA. Trimming took 1 base from V and 2 from J, leaving 12 bases between them. This CDR3 contains 14 residues. CDR3 loop: CSVEVGPETYEQYF. CDR3 DNA: TGCAGCGTTGAAGTGGGGCCAGAGACCTACGAGCAGTACTTC.

The rearrangement joins TRBV25-1 to TRBJ2-4; D call uncertain. The V end lost 4 bases, the J end lost 7 bases, and 8 bases lay between the germline ends. The CDR3 loop spans 12 amino acids. Germline V gene sequence: CDR1 MGHDK, CDR2 SYGVNS. CDR3 bases: TGTGCCAGCAGTGCGATGGGGAACATTCAGTACTTC. It specifies CASSAMGNIQYF.

V and J are TRBV2 and TRBJ2-1; possibly TRBD2 for D (5 bases). V was cut by 9 bases and J by 8 bases, with 20 bases left in between. This CDR3 region has 14 residues. Germline V gives CDR1 SNHLY, CDR2 FYNNEI. CDR3 amino acids: CARGRGLAFDEQFF. Written as DNA, the CDR3 is TGTGCCAGAGGGAGAGGGTTGGCTTTCGATGAGCAGTTCTTC. Full variable domain (missing parts from reference TRBV2 and TRBJ2-1): EPEVTQTPSHQVTQMGQEVILRCVPISNHLYFYWYRQILGQKVEFLVSFYNNEISEKSEIFDDQFSVERPDGSNFTLKIRSTKLEDSAMYFCARGRGLAFDEQFFGPGTRLTVL.

The gene calls are TRBV29-1 and TRBJ2-7, with a weak D call TRBD2 (6 bases). Germline V lookup: CDR1 SQVTM, CDR2 ANQGSEA. Trimming left V 5 bases short and J 3 bases short, with 14 bases between. The CDR3 covers 13 residues. Here the CDR3 reads CSVLGRRGYEQYF. The CDR3 DNA reads as TGCAGCGTTCTAGGTCGGAGGGGCTACGAGCAGTACTTC.

V gene TRBV13 combines with J gene TRBJ2-2; tentative D call: TRBD2 (6 bases). V was trimmed by 0 bases and J by 4 bases, leaving 12 bases between them. CDR1 PRHDT and CDR2 FYEKMQ come from the germline V gene (reference sequence). CDR3 length: 16 residues. For the CDR3, the DNA is TGTGCCAGCAGCTTAGGCCTCGCGGGGACCACCGGGGAGCTGTTTTTT. It codes for CASSLGLAGTTGELFF.

The V call is TRBV14, the J call TRBJ2-5; no clear D gene. V dropped 0 bases and J dropped 3 bases, with 8 bases sitting between them. The CDR3 loop spans 14 amino acids. Germline V CDR1 and CDR2: SGHDN, FVKESK. CDR3 nucleotides: TGTGCCAGCAGCCAAGATCAAGACAAAGAGACCCAGTACTTC. Its protein product is CASSQDQDKETQYF.

The chain couples TRBV29-1 to TRBJ1-2; D remains ambiguous. Germline V lookup: CDR1 SQVTM, CDR2 ANQGSEA. The CDR3 consists of 12 residues. With 3 bases removed from V and 4 bases from J, the gap between germline ends came to 9 bases. CDR3 sequence reads: CSVEGFGYGYTF. CDR3 nucleotide sequence: TGCAGCGTTGAGGGGTTCGGCTATGGCTACACCTTC.